One sample yielded the 20 T cell receptor beta chains listed below, sequenced in a study of cytotoxic CD8 clonotypes in ibrutinib-treated CLL. Produced via immunoSEQ multiplex PCR; TCRdb's table is partial and in-frame only. The table has over 70,000 clones, 70% to 80% seen once; the top ten hold about 4.8%. Source: PBMCs, taken after 12 months of ibrutinib treatment. These receptors all stem from a human donor with chronic lymphocytic leukemia.

Here the CDR3 reads CASSYSGQQNEKLFF. The CDR3 region has the DNA TGTGCCAGCAGTTACTCGGGCCAGCAAAATGAAAAACTGTTTTTT. The V and J genes are TRBV6-5 and TRBJ1-4; D is unclear. V gave up 0 bases and J gave up 5 bases, with 10 bases separating them. The germline CDR1 and CDR2 sequences are MNHEY and SVGAGI. CDR3 length: 15 residues.

The chain links TRBV30 to TRBJ2-3, with 8 bases lining up with TRBD2. Per the germline V gene, CDR1 is GTSNPN and CDR2 is SVGIG (reference sequence). V dropped 3 bases and J dropped 5; count of bases not matched to a gene: 7. The CDR3 contains 14 residues. The DNA for the CDR3 is TGTGCCTGGAGACACGGGGGGGCTAGAGATACGCAGTATTTT. Translating it yields CAWRHGGARDTQYF.

The chain joins TRBV4-2 to TRBJ2-3; 8 nucleotides align to TRBD2. In germline, CDR1 is LGHNA, CDR2 YNFKEQ. The length of the CDR3 is 16 residues. V gave up 5 bases and J gave up 1 base; unmatched junction bases: 8. The CDR3 sequence is CASSTSGGARTDTQYF. The CDR3 DNA reads as TGTGCCAGCAGCACTTCGGGGGGGGCCCGCACAGATACGCAGTATTTT.

The table lists this clone with many counts. The rearrangement links TRBV10-3 to TRBJ2-7; D unresolved. CDR3 length: 15 residues. Germline lookup yields CDR1 ENHRY and CDR2 SYGVKD. V was shortened by 0 bases and J by 2 bases, with 11 bases between the two germline ends. CDR3 region: CAISESNAGTYEQYF. The CDR3 region has the DNA TGTGCCATCAGTGAGTCGAATGCCGGCACCTACGAGCAGTACTTC.

The rearrangement joins TRBV6-5 to TRBJ1-2; 7 bases are a match to TRBD1. The CDR3 length is 14 residues. V dropped 7 bases and J dropped 10; count of bases not matched to a gene: 15. CDR1 is MNHEY, CDR2 SVGAGI, per germline. CDR3 residues: CASTQGGAVRDYTF. CDR3 coding DNA: TGTGCCAGCACCCAGGGGGGTGCCGTTCGCGACTACACCTTC.

Worth noting for this clone: A read error is possible here, since a much larger clone lies one base away. The chain uses TRBV10-3 and TRBJ2-7; TRBD2 agrees at 9 bases. Germline trimming cut 9 bases from V and 6 bases from J; bases unmatched to any gene: 6. The CDR3 consists of 12 residues. Germline V gene data show CDR1 as ENHRY and CDR2 as SYGVKD. This CDR3 reads CAIGTSRSEQYF. DNA of the CDR3: TGTGCCATTGGGACTAGCAGGAGCGAGCAGTACTTC.

V gene TRBV25-1 combines with J gene TRBJ1-4; D is perhaps TRBD1 (6 bases). V dropped 5 bases and J dropped 8 bases, with 18 bases sitting between them. The CDR3 runs to 15 residues. Germline assignment: CDR1 MGHDK and CDR2 SYGVNS. Written as DNA, the CDR3 is TGTGCCAGCAGTTCCCCCTCGGGGGCCTGGGAAAAACTGTTTTTT. Its protein product is CASSSPSGAWEKLFF.

The chain employs TRBV7-9 and TRBJ2-5; 8 positions agree with TRBD1. Germline V gene data show CDR1 as SEHNR and CDR2 as FQNEAQ (reference sequence). V dropped 5 bases and J dropped 5; count of bases not matched to a gene: 10. The CDR3 contains 15 residues. The DNA of the CDR3 is TGTGCCAGCAGCCGGGGCGCAGGGGGCGCCGAGACCCAGTACTTC. The encoded protein is CASSRGAGGAETQYF.

V and J are TRBV18 and TRBJ2-1, with TRBD2 matching 11 bases. Germline values: CDR1 KGHSH, CDR2 LQKENI. The CDR3 totals 17 residues. Losses at the gene ends were 3 bases for V and 4 bases for J; bases not matched to a gene: 8. CDR3 amino acids: CASSPRASGGTYNEQFF. The CDR3 nucleotides read TGTGCCAGCTCACCGCGGGCTAGCGGGGGGACTTACAATGAGCAGTTCTTC.

The chain couples TRBV5-1 to TRBJ2-7; 9 bases are a match to TRBD1. This CDR3 is 15 amino acids long. Trimming removed 4 bases from V and 4 bases from J; junction bases left unmatched: 9. Per germline, CDR1 SGHRS and CDR2 YFSETQ. The CDR3 protein is CASSPFGTGLYEQYF. CDR3 nucleotide sequence: TGCGCCAGCAGCCCTTTTGGGACAGGGTTATACGAGCAGTACTTC.

This chain uses TRBV11-1 with TRBJ2-7; perhaps TRBD2 as D (5 bases). Looked up from germline, CDR1 is SGHAT and CDR2 is FQDESV (reference sequence). This CDR3 comprises 14 residues. V shed 5 bases and J shed 2 bases, with 13 bases lying between them. CDR3 DNA: TGTGCCAGCAGCCCCCGTCGGGATCCCTACGAGCAGTACTTC. It is translated as CASSPRRDPYEQYF.

This chain joins TRBV7-2 and TRBJ1-3; D ambiguous. From germline, CDR1 is SGHTA and CDR2 FQGNSA. The CDR3 consists of 13 residues. V was shortened by 1 base and J by 0 bases, with 1 base between the two germline ends. The CDR3 nucleotides read TGTGCCAGCAGCTTAGGCTCTGGAAACACCATATATTTT. This translates into CASSLGSGNTIYF.

This clone was counted only a few times. The chain uses TRBV7-2 and TRBJ2-7; D call uncertain. The CDR3 has 14 residues. The germline CDR1 and CDR2 sequences are SGHTA and FQGNSA. V dropped 3 bases and J dropped 2 bases, with 11 bases sitting between them. CDR3 bases: TGTGCCAGCAGCTTCCGACACCTCACCTACGAGCAGTACTTC. It specifies CASSFRHLTYEQYF.

The J gene is TRBJ2-1, the V gene TRBV27; 7 bases are a match to TRBD2. The junction had 14 bases not matched to a gene; V was cut back by 7 bases and J by 5 bases. The CDR3 has 16 amino acids. CDR1 and CDR2 (germline): MNHEY, SMNVEV (reference sequence). The CDR3 here is CASTPTRAGANNEQFF. CDR3 nucleotides: TGTGCCAGCACTCCCACCCGGGCGGGAGCTAACAATGAGCAGTTCTTC.

The chain has TRBV10-3 and TRBJ2-7; D is undetermined. V lost 4 bases to trimming and J lost 1 base, with 8 bases between them. The germline gives CDR1 ENHRY, CDR2 SYGVKD. The CDR3 spans 13 residues. This CDR3 reads CAISGGRSYEQYF. CDR3 in DNA: TGTGCCATCAGTGGTGGCAGGTCCTACGAGCAGTACTTC.

This chain joins TRBV7-9 and TRBJ2-2; D is tentatively TRBD1 or TRBD2 (5 bases each). Trimming removed 7 bases at V and 0 bases at J, with 18 bases between. CDR3 size: 17 residues. CDR1 is SEHNR, CDR2 FQNEAQ, per germline (reference sequence). The CDR3 loop reads CASNPEGLATNTGELFF. CDR3 DNA: TGTGCCAGCAACCCCGAGGGGTTAGCGACGAACACCGGGGAGCTGTTTTTT.

The chain couples TRBV7-2 to TRBJ1-5; TRBD1 is a possible D gene (5 bases). In germline, CDR1 is SGHTA, CDR2 FQGNSA. The length of the CDR3 is 15 residues. V gave up 2 bases and J gave up 4 bases, with 12 bases separating them. CDR3 coding DNA: TGTGCCAGCAGCTTATATTTCGGGGGGAATCAGCCCCAGCATTTT. Its translation: CASSLYFGGNQPQHF.

The chain joins TRBV2 to TRBJ1-2, with D maybe TRBD1 (5 bases). Trimming stripped 6 bases from V and 6 bases from J, with 14 bases between. Germline CDR1 and CDR2: SNHLY and FYNNEI. The CDR3 extends over 13 amino acids. The CDR3 DNA reads TGTGCCAGCAGCGCAAACGGGGACCATGGCTACACCTTC. Protein sequence: CASSANGDHGYTF.

The chain carries TRBV11-2 and TRBJ2-3; D is perhaps TRBD2 (6 bases). Deletions cut 5 bases from V and 2 bases from J, with 23 bases between. The CDR3 sequence is 18 residues long. CDR1 SGHAT and CDR2 FQNNGV come from the germline V gene. The chain's CDR3 is CASSPHARRALSTDTQYF. The CDR3 nucleotides read TGTGCCAGCAGCCCCCACGCCAGGAGGGCCCTTTCCACAGATACGCAGTATTTT.

The chain employs TRBV7-2 and TRBJ1-1; maybe TRBD1 (5 bases). Trimming shortened V by 5 bases and J by 8 bases, and 18 bases separated the two germline ends. The CDR3 contains 14 residues. Germline V gene lookup returns CDR1 SGHTA and CDR2 FQGNSA. Written as DNA, the CDR3 is TGTGCCAGCAGCCCCGGTGTGGGGGGGACGGAAGCTTTCTTT. This sequence encodes CASSPGVGGTEAFF.